A single sample gave rise to the 13 T cell receptor beta chains below, sequenced in a study of blood T cell repertoires in COVID-19. TCRdb keeps only in-frame clones here, not all; method: immunoSEQ multiplex PCR. The data contain just over 300,000 clones, roughly nine tenths of them singletons. Sequenced sample: peripheral blood. The receptors stem from a man younger than 35 with active or convalescent COVID-19.

The chain links TRBV4-1 to TRBJ1-3; perhaps TRBD1 as D (5 bases). Trimming shortened V by 6 bases and J by 0 bases, and 27 bases separated the two germline ends. CDR3 size: 20 residues. From germline, CDR1 is MGHRA and CDR2 YSYEKL. The CDR3 nucleotides read TGCGCCAGCAGTCATAATAACAGGCCCTCCCGCCGGTCCTCTGGAAACACCATATATTTT. This translates into CASSHNNRPSRRSSGNTIYF.

The genes are TRBV12-3 or TRBV12-4 and TRBJ2-2; a weak D match, TRBD2 (5 bases). The CDR3 extends over 13 amino acids. The germline V and J ends were trimmed by 7 bases and 0 bases, with 6 bases remaining between them. The CDR3 is CASKDSNTGELFF. The CDR3 DNA reads as TGTGCCAGCAAGGACTCGAACACCGGGGAGCTGTTTTTT.

This chain connects TRBV7-9 to TRBJ1-2, with D perhaps TRBD1 (6 bases). V was clipped by 1 base and J by 6 bases, with 15 bases between them. Germline CDR1 is SEHNR and CDR2 is FQNEAQ (reference sequence). The CDR3 totals 15 residues. DNA of the CDR3: TGTGCCAGCAGCTTAGTGGTGTTAGGGGGTAATGGCTACACCTTC. Protein product: CASSLVVLGGNGYTF.

This clone was counted only a few times. The chain joins TRBV19 to TRBJ1-5; possible D gene TRBD1, 6 bases. This CDR3 is built from 16 residues. V was pared by 9 bases and J by 5 bases, with 23 bases between. In germline, CDR1 is LNHDA, CDR2 SQIVND (reference sequence). Here the CDR3 DNA reads TGTGCCAGCCGAGGGTGGGAACAGGGTAGGGATCAGCCCCAGCATTTT. Protein sequence: CASRGWEQGRDQPQHF.

This chain joins TRBV28 and TRBJ2-7, with 8 positions matching TRBD2. V shed 0 bases and J 1 base; nucleotides not matched to a gene: 5. CDR3 length: 16 residues. CDR1 is MDHEN and CDR2 is SYDVKM in the germline V gene. For the CDR3, the DNA is TGTGCCAGCAGTTTATGGGCGGGGGGATCTTCCTACGAGCAGTACTTC. Its protein is CASSLWAGGSSYEQYF.

This clone was seen once. This rearrangement joins TRBV15 to TRBJ2-7, with 10 bases matching TRBD2. V lost 0 bases and J lost 6; bases outside the gene matches: 5. There are 15 residues in the CDR3. CDR1 and CDR2 (germline): LNHNV, YYDKDF (reference sequence). CDR3 coding DNA: TGTGCCACCAGCAGAGATGCGGGACTAGCGAGCGAGCAGTACTTC. It is translated as CATSRDAGLASEQYF.

V and J are TRBV4-1 and TRBJ2-2, with a tentative D call TRBD1 (5 bases). V shed 0 bases and J shed 1 base, with 9 bases lying between them. CDR1 and CDR2 from the germline V gene are MGHRA and YSYEKL. This CDR3 has 16 amino acids. CDR3 region: CASSQDLGQNTGELFF. The CDR3 nucleotides are TGCGCCAGCAGCCAAGATCTAGGACAGAACACCGGGGAGCTGTTTTTT.

The chain recombines TRBV6-5 with TRBJ1-1; D gene unclear. V lost 7 bases, J lost 0 bases, and 9 bases lay in between. The CDR3 contains 13 residues. Germline CDR1 is MNHEY and CDR2 is SVGAGI. DNA of the CDR3: TGTGCCAGCAATAAACAGTTGAACACTGAAGCTTTCTTT. It yields the protein CASNKQLNTEAFF.

The chain links TRBV3-1 (or the pseudogene TRBV3-2) to TRBJ2-1, with TRBD2 as a possible D gene (6 bases). The CDR3 is made up of 12 amino acids. With 1 base removed from V and 16 bases from J, the gap between germline ends came to 14 bases. From germline, CDR1 is LGHDT and CDR2 YNNKEL (reference sequence). CDR3 coding DNA: TGTGCCAGCAGCCAAGGCCCGCTCGGGAGATTCTTC. Protein: CASSQGPLGRFF.

V gene TRBV9 combines with J gene TRBJ1-2; D not resolved. The germline CDR1 and CDR2 sequences are SGDLS and YYNGEE. The V end lost 0 bases, the J end lost 0 bases, and 6 bases lay between the germline ends. The CDR3 has 14 amino acids. The CDR3 loop reads CASSVDRANYGYTF. The CDR3 nucleotides read TGTGCCAGCAGCGTAGATAGAGCTAACTATGGCTACACCTTC.

V gene TRBV28 combines with J gene TRBJ2-7, with D perhaps matching TRBD1 (6 bases). The CDR3 loop spans 13 amino acids. Looked up from germline, CDR1 is MDHEN and CDR2 is SYDVKM. The V gene lost 8 bases and the J gene lost 2 bases, with 13 bases spanning the gap. The CDR3 DNA follows: TGTGCCAGCGGACAGTCACGGACCTACGAGCAGTACTTC. Translating gives CASGQSRTYEQYF.

The chain joins TRBV19 to TRBJ1-2; possibly TRBD1 for D (6 bases). V lost 4 bases and J lost 5, with 11 bases in between. The CDR3 runs to 13 residues. CDR1 LNHDA and CDR2 SQIVND come from the germline V gene (reference sequence). CDR3 nucleotide sequence: TGTGCCAGTAGTACCCAGGGGCGGTATGGCTACACCTTC. Its protein product is CASSTQGRYGYTF.

V gene TRBV2 combines with J gene TRBJ2-7; D is possibly TRBD1 (5 bases). The CDR3 is 16 amino acids. Trimming shortened V by 4 bases and J by 2 bases, and 18 bases separated the two germline ends. Germline lookup yields CDR1 SNHLY and CDR2 FYNNEI. The CDR3: CASSAFQGWAPYEQYF. The CDR3 DNA is TGTGCCAGCAGTGCCTTTCAGGGATGGGCCCCCTACGAGCAGTACTTC.